These 32 T cell receptor beta chains were all obtained from the same sample, sequenced in a study of T-cell reconstitution after alpha-beta-depleted transplantation in children. Preparation of the TCRbeta library involved a method that used unique molecular identifiers. TCRdb itself ran the PCR reads through MiXCR, one entry per CDR3 protein. The top ten hold about a sixth of the sample, which has more than 120,000 distinct CDR3 sequences, 8.8% seen once. The sequenced sample was PBMCs, mostly from graft donor cells, obtained 180 days after TCRalphabeta/CD19-depleted stem cell transplant. Receptors originate from a female patient younger than 10 who had a stem cell transplant for congenital amegakaryocytic thrombocytopenia, so the T cells may come from the graft donor.

This clonotype has a handful of counts. V usage is TRBV12-3 or TRBV12-4 and J usage is TRBJ2-5; D gene uncertain. V shed 3 bases and J shed 1 base, with 9 bases lying between them. The CDR3 contains 14 residues. CDR3 sequence: CASSFSQSQETQYF. The DNA of the CDR3 is TGTGCCAGCAGTTTTTCCCAGTCCCAAGAGACCCAGTACTTC.

At least ten counts were recorded for this clonotype. The V and J genes are TRBV20-1 and TRBJ1-4; no clear D. In germline, CDR1 is DFQATT, CDR2 SNEGSKA (reference sequence). The CDR3 length is 13 residues. V lost 0 bases to trimming and J lost 2 bases, with 4 bases between them. The CDR3 bases are TGCAGTGCTAGAGACAGTACTAATGAAAAACTGTTTTTT. It yields the protein CSARDSTNEKLFF.

This clonotype was observed at least ten times. This chain links TRBV10-3 with TRBJ2-7; possible D gene TRBD2, 6 bases. The CDR3 contains 14 residues. The V gene's germline CDR1 is ENHRY and CDR2 SYGVKD. V lost 6 bases to trimming and J lost 0 bases, with 12 bases between them. The CDR3 DNA is TGTGCCATCAGGAACGGGGGAGACTCCTACGAGCAGTACTTC. Translation gives CAIRNGGDSYEQYF.

This sequence joins TRBV29-1 and TRBJ2-7; D not certain. Per germline, CDR1 SQVTM and CDR2 ANQGSEA. CDR3 size: 12 residues. V lost 7 bases and J lost 2, with 12 bases in between. CDR3 residues: CSGGRGPYEQYF. CDR3 coding DNA: TGCAGCGGGGGTAGAGGCCCCTACGAGCAGTACTTC.

This clonotype has only a few counts. The rearrangement joins TRBV30 to TRBJ2-5, with D possibly being TRBD1 (5 bases). The CDR3 is made up of 14 amino acids. CDR1 and CDR2 (germline): GTSNPN, SVGIG (reference sequence). V shed 0 bases and J shed 3 bases, with 11 bases lying between them. CDR3 bases: TGTGCCTGGAGTGTAGGGCAGGGTGAAGAGACCCAGTACTTC. It codes for CAWSVGQGEETQYF.

This clonotype came up a few times. The genes are TRBV20-1 and TRBJ2-5; 7 bases map to TRBD1. This CDR3 spans 14 amino acids. J gave up 5 bases and V 3 bases, and 9 bases lay outside the gene matches. Germline V gene lookup returns CDR1 DFQATT and CDR2 SNEGSKA (reference sequence). CDR3 DNA sequence: TGCAGTGCTAGTCCGGGACAGCGGTGGGAGACCCAGTACTTC. This encodes CSASPGQRWETQYF.

As for this clonotype: A much more abundant neighbour one base away suggests this may be a read error. The rearrangement uses TRBV9 and TRBJ1-5, with 8 bases that match TRBD1. The junction had 12 bases not matched to a gene; V was cut back by 0 bases and J by 1 base. The length of the CDR3 is 19 residues. Germline loops: CDR1 SGDLS, CDR2 YYNGEE. CDR3 nucleotides: TGTGCCAGCAGCGTAGCGCGCAGGGGGCTTATAGAGAGCAATCAGCCCCAGCATTTT. Its translation: CASSVARRGLIESNQPQHF.

This clonotype was counted between two and nine times. This rearrangement joins TRBV5-1 to TRBJ1-6; D is unresolved. Germline CDR1 is SGHRS and CDR2 is YFSETQ. The CDR3 is 14 amino acids. V shed 2 bases and J shed 6 bases, with 9 bases lying between them. The CDR3 region is CASSLLLPNSPLHF. In DNA form, the CDR3 reads TGCGCCAGCAGCTTATTACTACCTAATTCACCCCTCCACTTT.

The chain couples TRBV5-1 to TRBJ2-2; D remains unclear. Germline V gene data show CDR1 as SGHRS and CDR2 as YFSETQ. The CDR3 runs to 13 residues. Trimming stripped 3 bases from V and 4 bases from J, with 7 bases between. Here the CDR3 DNA reads TGCGCCAGCAGCTCGCAGTTCACCGGGGAGCTGTTTTTT. It yields the protein CASSSQFTGELFF.

This clonotype was seen repeatedly, ten times or more. This sequence joins TRBV7-2 and TRBJ2-3; D is perhaps TRBD2 (5 bases). Germline CDR1 is SGHTA and CDR2 is FQGNSA. The CDR3 loop spans 14 amino acids. V was trimmed by 3 bases and J by 5 bases, leaving 12 bases between them. The DNA for the CDR3 is TGTGCCAGCAGCTTCCTAGCCGTCGGAGATACGCAGTATTTT. This translates into CASSFLAVGDTQYF.

This sequence joins TRBV4-3 and TRBJ2-7; weak D call: TRBD2 (6 bases). This CDR3 has 15 amino acids. V was trimmed by 0 bases and J by 3 bases, leaving 12 bases between them. Germline values: CDR1 LGHNA, CDR2 YSLEER. CDR3 DNA sequence: TGCGCCAGCAGCCAAGAGGGGGGACCGCACTACGAGCAGTACTTC. This sequence encodes CASSQEGGPHYEQYF.

This clonotype has a count of ten or more. This sequence joins TRBV12-3 or TRBV12-4 and TRBJ2-2; D possibly corresponds to TRBD2 (6 bases). Trimming stripped 6 bases from V and 1 base from J, with 12 bases between. The CDR3 totals 15 residues. CDR3 nucleotide sequence: TGTGCCAGCAGACCGGGACTTCGGAACACCGGGGAGCTGTTTTTT. This encodes CASRPGLRNTGELFF.

This clonotype has just a few counts. The rearrangement links TRBV24-1 to TRBJ2-2; D unresolved. V lost 3 bases and J 1 base, leaving 11 bases between the germline ends. Germline V CDR1 and CDR2: KGHDR, SFDVKD. The CDR3 extends over 16 amino acids. In nucleotides, the CDR3 is TGTGCCACCAGTGATGCTCCGCCCAGGAACACCGGGGAGCTGTTTTTT. It yields the protein CATSDAPPRNTGELFF.

There are many counts of this clonotype. This chain joins TRBV6-2 or TRBV6-3 and TRBJ2-2; 7 positions agree with TRBD2. CDR1 is MNHEY and CDR2 is SVGEGT in the germline V gene. The CDR3 extends over 20 amino acids. Unmatched junction bases numbered 22, after V lost 8 bases and J lost 1 base. The CDR3 here is CASFHPRSLQAGLNTGELFF. The CDR3 DNA is TGTGCCAGCTTCCACCCGAGATCCCTGCAAGCGGGGTTGAACACCGGGGAGCTGTTTTTT.

Many counts were recorded for this clonotype. The V gene is TRBV5-1, the J gene TRBJ1-6; D is undetermined. CDR3 length: 14 residues. Trimming took 0 bases from V and 6 from J, leaving 7 bases between them. Germline V gives CDR1 SGHRS, CDR2 YFSETQ. DNA for the CDR3: TGCGCCAGCAGCTTGGACACAGCTAATTCACCCCTCCACTTT. It translates to CASSLDTANSPLHF.

A note on this clonotype: Sequence at one end of the junction differs from germline and may be a read error. The rearrangement uses TRBV5-1 and TRBJ1-6; the D is unclear. The germline V gene encodes CDR1 SGHRS and CDR2 YFSETQ. The CDR3 has 16 residues. CDR3 sequence: CASSGGGRSYNSPLHF. Written as DNA, the CDR3 is TGCGCCAGCAGCGGCGGTGGGCGCTCCTATAATTCACCCCTCCACTTC. Using reference TRBV5-1 and TRBJ1-6 for the parts outside the CDR3, the full variable domain is KAGVTQTPRYLIKTRGQQVTLSCSPISGHRSVSWYQQTPGQGLQFLFEYFSETQRNKGNFPGRFSGRQFSNSRSEMNVSTLELGDSALYLCASSGGGRSYNSPLHFGNGTRLTVT.

The table lists this clonotype with many counts. The chain uses TRBV12-3 or TRBV12-4 and TRBJ1-6; no clear D. V lost 3 bases to trimming and J lost 8 bases, with 8 bases between them. This CDR3 is built from 13 residues. This chain's CDR3 is CASSLANYSPLHF. The CDR3 coding sequence is TGTGCCAGCAGTTTGGCGAATTATTCACCCCTCCACTTT.

This clonotype was detected many times. The J gene is TRBJ2-5, the V gene TRBV10-3, with D maybe TRBD1 (5 bases). Germline lookup yields CDR1 ENHRY and CDR2 SYGVKD. V was pared by 0 bases and J by 3 bases, with 8 bases between. This CDR3 contains 14 residues. As DNA, the CDR3 is TGTGCCATCAGTGAGTCTGGGGCAGAAGAGACCCAGTACTTC. This translates into CAISESGAEETQYF.

This chain uses TRBV15 with TRBJ2-7; 9 nucleotides agree with TRBD1. Losses at the gene ends were 1 base for V and 1 base for J; bases not matched to a gene: 2. The CDR3 is 15 amino acids. CDR1 is LNHNV and CDR2 is YYDKDF in the germline V gene (reference sequence). The CDR3 protein is CATSRGGTGSYEQYF. The CDR3 nucleotides read TGTGCCACCAGCAGAGGGGGGACAGGGTCCTACGAGCAGTACTTC.

This clonotype was observed at least ten times. This chain connects TRBV5-1 to TRBJ1-4; 7 bases agree with TRBD1. The CDR3 has 16 residues. Trimming took 4 bases from V and 1 from J; bases not matched to a gene: 7. CDR1 and CDR2 from the germline V gene are SGHRS and YFSETQ. This chain's CDR3 is CASSPRGRGTNEKLFF. The CDR3 coding sequence is TGCGCCAGCAGCCCAAGGGGGCGCGGAACTAATGAAAAACTGTTTTTT.

This clonotype was counted only a few times. J is TRBJ2-3 and V is TRBV11-2, with D unclear. Trimming removed 1 base at V and 5 bases at J, with 13 bases between. Germline V lookup: CDR1 SGHAT, CDR2 FQNNGV. The CDR3 sequence is 15 residues long. The CDR3 nucleotides read TGTGCCAGCAGCTTAGGTCACCGGTTGGGAGATACGCAGTATTTT. It translates to CASSLGHRLGDTQYF.

The chain uses TRBV3-1 and TRBJ2-7, with TRBD1 matching over 7 bases. This CDR3 has 16 residues. Unmatched junction bases numbered 8, after V lost 3 bases and J lost 0 bases. The germline V gene encodes CDR1 LGHDT and CDR2 YNNKEL (reference sequence). CDR3 in amino acids: CASSQYRGSLSYEQYF. Written as DNA, the CDR3 is TGTGCCAGCAGCCAGTACAGGGGCTCCCTCTCCTACGAGCAGTACTTC.

This clonotype was counted only a few times. The rearrangement uses TRBV29-1 and TRBJ1-3, with 7 bases lining up with TRBD1. With 4 bases clipped from V and 3 bases from J, the junction kept 3 bases outside the gene matches. CDR1 SQVTM and CDR2 ANQGSEA come from the germline V gene. The CDR3 contains 13 residues. DNA of the CDR3: TGCAGCGTTGCGTCAGGGGGTGGAAACACCATATATTTT. This encodes CSVASGGGNTIYF.

This clonotype was picked up many times. The rearrangement joins TRBV11-2 to TRBJ2-7, with 7 bases lining up with TRBD2. The CDR3 loop spans 14 amino acids. The ends lost 5 bases at V and 2 bases at J; junction bases unmatched: 6. Germline CDR1 SGHAT, CDR2 FQNNGV. CDR3 DNA sequence: TGTGCCAGCAGCCCTACTAGCGCAACCTACGAGCAGTACTTC. Translated, it gives CASSPTSATYEQYF.

This clonotype was seen many times. The chain links TRBV7-2 to TRBJ2-5; perhaps TRBD1 as D (6 bases). The CDR3 sequence is 15 residues long. V lost 7 bases, J lost 5 bases, and 20 bases lay in between. The germline V gene has CDR1 SGHTA and CDR2 FQGNSA. Here the CDR3 DNA reads TGTGCCAGCACCCGAGTTGCGCAGGGGTACGAGACCCAGTACTTC. It specifies CASTRVAQGYETQYF.

Ten or more counts support this clonotype. The chain is built from TRBV20-1 and TRBJ1-1; D is unresolved. The length of the CDR3 is 12 residues. Germline V gene data show CDR1 as DFQATT and CDR2 as SNEGSKA (reference sequence). Trimming left V 3 bases short and J 1 base short, with 6 bases between. CDR3 DNA sequence: TGCAGTGCTAGGTGGGGGAACACTGAAGCTTTCTTT. Translation: CSARWGNTEAFF.

This clonotype was seen only a few times. The chain employs TRBV6-5 and TRBJ2-2; D is ambiguous. Trimming took 0 bases from V and 3 from J, leaving 17 bases between them. CDR3 size: 18 residues. Germline V gene lookup returns CDR1 MNHEY and CDR2 SVGAGI. The CDR3 region has the DNA TGTGCCAGCAGTTACTCCCAGAGACCTAGTGAGGACACCGGGGAGCTGTTTTTT. It is translated as CASSYSQRPSEDTGELFF.

At least ten counts were recorded for this clonotype. The chain recombines TRBV5-1 with TRBJ1-1; D remains ambiguous. The CDR3 is made up of 11 amino acids. Germline lookup yields CDR1 SGHRS and CDR2 YFSETQ. The V end was cut by 6 bases, the J end by 6 bases, with 9 bases between. Here the CDR3 reads CASTRDAEAFF. The CDR3 DNA sequence: TGCGCCAGCACCCGAGACGCTGAAGCTTTCTTT.

For this clonotype: A much larger clone differs by one base, so this may be a read error. The chain links TRBV28 to TRBJ2-5, with 7 nucleotides matching TRBD2. Germline CDR1 and CDR2: MDHEN and SYDVKM. The CDR3 runs 16 residues. This CDR3 reads CSSSFFLAANQETQYF. The CDR3 region has the DNA TGTTCCAGCAGTTTTTTCCTAGCGGCCAATCAAGAGACCCAGTACTTC.

This clonotype occurred many times. This chain uses TRBV6-2 or TRBV6-3 with TRBJ2-1; 13 positions match TRBD2. The V gene end was trimmed by 6 bases and the J gene end by 9 bases; junction bases not matched to a gene: 2. The CDR3 runs to 13 residues. CDR1 is MNHEY, CDR2 SVGEGT, per germline. CDR3 sequence: CASRTSGRTEQFF. The CDR3 DNA follows: TGTGCCAGCAGGACTAGCGGGAGGACTGAGCAGTTCTTC.

This clonotype was counted between two and nine times. The gene calls are TRBV20-1 and TRBJ2-7; D not resolved. With 2 bases removed from V and 1 base from J, the gap between germline ends came to 12 bases. Per the germline V gene, CDR1 is DFQATT and CDR2 is SNEGSKA (reference sequence). CDR3 size: 14 residues. The CDR3 is CSARRAARSYEQYF. The DNA for the CDR3 is TGCAGTGCTAGAAGGGCGGCTAGGTCCTACGAGCAGTACTTC.

This clonotype was recorded many times. V is TRBV29-1 and J is TRBJ2-7, with D perhaps matching TRBD1 (6 bases). V lost 4 bases to trimming and J lost 2 bases, with 12 bases between them. The CDR3 is 13 amino acids. Germline V lookup: CDR1 SQVTM, CDR2 ANQGSEA. CDR3 nucleotide sequence: TGCAGCGTTGGAGCCGGGACACCCTACGAGCAGTACTTC. Translated: CSVGAGTPYEQYF.